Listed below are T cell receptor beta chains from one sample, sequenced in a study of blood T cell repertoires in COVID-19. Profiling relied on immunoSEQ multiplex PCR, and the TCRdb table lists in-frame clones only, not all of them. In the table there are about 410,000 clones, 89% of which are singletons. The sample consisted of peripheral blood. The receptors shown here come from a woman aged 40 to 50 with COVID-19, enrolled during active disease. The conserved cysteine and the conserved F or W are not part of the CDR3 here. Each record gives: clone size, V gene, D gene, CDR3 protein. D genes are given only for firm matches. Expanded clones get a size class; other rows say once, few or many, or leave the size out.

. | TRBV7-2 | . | ASSLSVGGGGETQY
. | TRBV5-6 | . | ASSPRGTGELF
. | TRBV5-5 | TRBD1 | ASSARTGELRPYEQY
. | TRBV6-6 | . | ASSPTVSSSYNSPLH
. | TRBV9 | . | ASSVSGNTEAF
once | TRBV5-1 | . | ASSFPGLQSYEQY
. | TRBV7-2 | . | ASSLAVGDTLNSPLH
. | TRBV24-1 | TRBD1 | ATRGTGGNGYT
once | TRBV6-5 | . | ASRQWNTGELF
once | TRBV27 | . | ASSPVQGNGREKLF
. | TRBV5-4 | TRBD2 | ASSRVGGMGTGELF
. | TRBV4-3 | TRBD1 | ASSHLGQDYEQY
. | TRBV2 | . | ASSVELGNEKLF
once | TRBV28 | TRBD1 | ASSLPGTGAYEQY
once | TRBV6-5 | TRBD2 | ASSYTSGIAGTQY
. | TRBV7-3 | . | ASSLSRTAEAF
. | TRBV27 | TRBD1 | ASSSRLYRGEKLF
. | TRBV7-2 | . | ASSYLDGNEQF
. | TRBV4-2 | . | ASSQERGAMTEAF
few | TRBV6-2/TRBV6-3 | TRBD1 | ASSYSLRDRGTFSNQPQH
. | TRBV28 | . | ASSLVRVLTEAF
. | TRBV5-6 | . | ASSPYRERNQPQH
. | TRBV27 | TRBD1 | ASSLIRGQVIHQPQH
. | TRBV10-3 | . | AISLGLSNEQF
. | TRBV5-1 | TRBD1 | ASSLTGAEQY
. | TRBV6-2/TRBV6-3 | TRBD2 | ASSPRDSGRTGELF
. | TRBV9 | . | ASSEAATLNTEAF
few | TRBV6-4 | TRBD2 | ASSAMTSGSRYEQF
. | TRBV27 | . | ASSLVQGLDEQY
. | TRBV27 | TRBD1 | ASSPLTGRGNQPQH
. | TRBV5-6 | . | ASRTRWKGWEKTQY
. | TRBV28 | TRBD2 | ASSFSGGLNIQY
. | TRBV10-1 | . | ASSESLPRGNQPQH
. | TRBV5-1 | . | ASSLTVNTDTQY
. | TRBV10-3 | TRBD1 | AIRDDRGNTEAF
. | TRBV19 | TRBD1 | ASLDRGETQY
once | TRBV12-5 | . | ASGLTRDTQY
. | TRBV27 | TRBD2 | AVGGETSTDTQY